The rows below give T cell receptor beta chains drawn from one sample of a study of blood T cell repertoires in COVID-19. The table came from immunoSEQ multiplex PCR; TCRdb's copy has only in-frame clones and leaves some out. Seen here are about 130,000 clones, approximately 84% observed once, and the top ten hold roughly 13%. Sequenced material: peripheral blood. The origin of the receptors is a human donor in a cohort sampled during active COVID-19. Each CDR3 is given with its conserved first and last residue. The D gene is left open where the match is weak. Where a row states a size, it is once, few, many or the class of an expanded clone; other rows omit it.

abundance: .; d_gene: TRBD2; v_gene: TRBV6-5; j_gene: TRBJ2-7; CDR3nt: TGTGCCAGCAGCCGACCGGGGGGACCTATAGACGAGCAGTACTTC; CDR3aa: CASSRPGGPIDEQYF
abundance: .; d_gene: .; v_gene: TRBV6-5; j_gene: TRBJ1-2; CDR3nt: TGTGCCAGCAGTTACTTACAGGATTATGGCTACACCTTC; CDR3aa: CASSYLQDYGYTF
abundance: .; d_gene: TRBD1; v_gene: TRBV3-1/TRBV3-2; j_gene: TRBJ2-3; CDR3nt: TGTGCCAGCAGCCATAGAGGGGGCAACACAGATACGCAGTATTTT; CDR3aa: CASSHRGGNTDTQYF
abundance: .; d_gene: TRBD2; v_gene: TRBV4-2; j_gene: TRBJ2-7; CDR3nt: TGTGCCAGCAGCCAAAGCGCTAGCGGGGGGGTTTGGTACGAGCAGTACTTC; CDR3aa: CASSQSASGGVWYEQYF
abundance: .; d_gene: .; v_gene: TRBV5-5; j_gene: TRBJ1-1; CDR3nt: TGTGCCAGCAGTCCGCGGCAGGGGTTCAGCGGCACTGAAGCTTTCTTT; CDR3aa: CASSPRQGFSGTEAFF
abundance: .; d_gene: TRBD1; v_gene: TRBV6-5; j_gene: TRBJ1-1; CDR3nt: TGTGCCAGCAGAAACGCAGGGGGGACTGAAGCTTTCTTT; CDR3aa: CASRNAGGTEAFF
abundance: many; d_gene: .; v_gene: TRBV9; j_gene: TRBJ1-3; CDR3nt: TGTGCCAGCAGCCTTGGACTCTCTGGAAACACCATATATTTT; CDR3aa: CASSLGLSGNTIYF
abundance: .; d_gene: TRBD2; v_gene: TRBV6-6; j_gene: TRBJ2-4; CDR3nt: TGTGCCAGCAGTCGCTCTGCGGGGGGGGATTTTAAAAACATTCAGTACTTC; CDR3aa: CASSRSAGGDFKNIQYF
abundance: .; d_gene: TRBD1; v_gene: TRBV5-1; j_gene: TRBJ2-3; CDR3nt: TGCGCCAGCAGCCCGGACAGGGGGCGGACAGATACGCAGTATTTT; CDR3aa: CASSPDRGRTDTQYF
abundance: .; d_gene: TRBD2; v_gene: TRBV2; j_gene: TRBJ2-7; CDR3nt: TGTGCCAGCAGTGAGGAGGGACTAGCGGTGGGTAACGAGCAGTACTTC; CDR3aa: CASSEEGLAVGNEQYF
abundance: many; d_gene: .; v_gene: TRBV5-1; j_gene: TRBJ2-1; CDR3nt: TGCGCCAGCAGACGGGATATCGGCGAGCAGTTCTTC; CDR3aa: CASRRDIGEQFF
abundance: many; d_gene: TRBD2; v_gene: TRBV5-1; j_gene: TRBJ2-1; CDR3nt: TGCGCCAGCCAAGATCTAGCGGGGGGTAGTGAGCAGTTCTTC; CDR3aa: CASQDLAGGSEQFF
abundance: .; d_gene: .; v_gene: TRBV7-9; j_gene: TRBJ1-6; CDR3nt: TGTGCCAGCAGCTTACCCACGGGGGGGCCCCTCCACTTT; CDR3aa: CASSLPTGGPLHF
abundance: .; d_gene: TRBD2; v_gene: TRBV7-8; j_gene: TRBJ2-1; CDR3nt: TGTGCCAGCAGGAGGGGCGCGGGGGGGAGGAATGAGCAGTTCTTC; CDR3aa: CASRRGAGGRNEQFF
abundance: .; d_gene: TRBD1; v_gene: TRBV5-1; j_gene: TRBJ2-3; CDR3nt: TGCGCCAGCAGACGGGACAGGGGTTCAGCAGATACGCAGTATTTT; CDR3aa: CASRRDRGSADTQYF
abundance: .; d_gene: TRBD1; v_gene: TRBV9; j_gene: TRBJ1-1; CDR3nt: TGTGCCAGCAGCCTAGGGGACAGTGGGAAAGCTTTCTTT; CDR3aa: CASSLGDSGKAFF
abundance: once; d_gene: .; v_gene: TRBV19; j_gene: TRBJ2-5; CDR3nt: TGTGCCAGTAGTACTCGACTAGATGTTGGCTGGGCCCAGTACTTC; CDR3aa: CASSTRLDVGWAQYF
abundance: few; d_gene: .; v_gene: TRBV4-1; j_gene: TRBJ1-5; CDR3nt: TGCGCCAGCAGCCATGGGAGGTCACTCAATCAGCCCCAGCATTTT; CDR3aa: CASSHGRSLNQPQHF
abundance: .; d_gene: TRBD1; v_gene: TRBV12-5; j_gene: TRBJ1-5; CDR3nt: TGTGCTAGTGGTGAACAGGGGGCCGGCAATCAGCCCCAGCATTTT; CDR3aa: CASGEQGAGNQPQHF
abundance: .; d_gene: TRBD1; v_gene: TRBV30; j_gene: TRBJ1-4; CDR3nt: TGTGCCTGGACGACAGGGGATGAAAAACTGTTTTTT; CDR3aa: CAWTTGDEKLFF
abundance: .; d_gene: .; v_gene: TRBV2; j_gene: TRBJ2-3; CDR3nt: TGTGCCAGCAGTGAAGCGCGCGTTGGTACGCAGTATTTT; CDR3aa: CASSEARVGTQYF
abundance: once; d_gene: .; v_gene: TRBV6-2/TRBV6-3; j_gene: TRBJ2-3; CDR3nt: TGTGCCAGCAGTTCCCGCGCCGTGGGGCTTACAGATACGCAGTATTTT; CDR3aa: CASSSRAVGLTDTQYF
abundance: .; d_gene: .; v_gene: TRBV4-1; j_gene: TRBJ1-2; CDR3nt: TGCGCCAGCAGCCGCCTCCCGGGTACAGCGGGTTTTGATGGCTACACCTTC; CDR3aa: CASSRLPGTAGFDGYTF
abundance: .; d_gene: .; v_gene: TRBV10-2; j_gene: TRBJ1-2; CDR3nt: TGCGCCAGCAGTGAGGGCGGGGGTGGCTACACCTTC; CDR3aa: CASSEGGGGYTF
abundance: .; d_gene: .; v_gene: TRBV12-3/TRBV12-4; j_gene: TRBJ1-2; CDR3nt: TGTGCCAGCAGTATCGACAGGATCTATGGCTACACCTTC; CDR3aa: CASSIDRIYGYTF
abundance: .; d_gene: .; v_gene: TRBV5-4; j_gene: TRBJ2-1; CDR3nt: TGTGCCAGCAGGGCCGGAGGATACGGCAATGAGCAGTTCTTC; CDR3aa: CASRAGGYGNEQFF
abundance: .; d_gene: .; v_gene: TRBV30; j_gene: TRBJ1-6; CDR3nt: TGTGCCTGGAGTCAGATGTTGACGGCAGGGAAAAATTCACCCCTCCACTTT; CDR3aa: CAWSQMLTAGKNSPLHF
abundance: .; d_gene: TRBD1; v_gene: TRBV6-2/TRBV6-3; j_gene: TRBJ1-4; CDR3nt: TGTGCCAGCAGTGGGACAGGGATAACTAATGAAAAACTGTTTTTT; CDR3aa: CASSGTGITNEKLFF
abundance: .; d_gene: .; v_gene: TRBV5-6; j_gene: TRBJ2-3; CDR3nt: TGTGCCAGCAGCCTCATAGGGCAACGGGGGGCGCAGGGAGATACGCAGTATTTT; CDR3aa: CASSLIGQRGAQGDTQYF
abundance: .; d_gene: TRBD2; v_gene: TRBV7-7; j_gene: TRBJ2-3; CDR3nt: TGTGCCAGCAGCTTTAGCGGGGGGGCCGCAGATACGCAGTATTTT; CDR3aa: CASSFSGGAADTQYF
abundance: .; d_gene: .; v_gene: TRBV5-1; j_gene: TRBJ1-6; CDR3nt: TGCGCCAGCAGCTTGAGGAGCTCCTATAATTCACCCCTCCACTTT; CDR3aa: CASSLRSSYNSPLHF
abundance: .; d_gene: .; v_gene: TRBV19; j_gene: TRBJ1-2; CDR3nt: TGTGCCAGTAGTAGTCCGGGACAAAGTAACTATGGCTACACCTTC; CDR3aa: CASSSPGQSNYGYTF
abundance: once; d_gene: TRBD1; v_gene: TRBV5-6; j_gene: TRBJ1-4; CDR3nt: TGTGCCAGCAGCTGGGGGACAGGGGCTTCGGTAGATGAAAAACTGTTTTTT; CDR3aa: CASSWGTGASVDEKLFF
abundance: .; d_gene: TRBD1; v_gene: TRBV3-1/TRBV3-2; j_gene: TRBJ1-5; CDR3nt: TGTGCCAGCAGCCAAGATATGGGACAGGGGACCAATCAGCCCCAGCATTTT; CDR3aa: CASSQDMGQGTNQPQHF
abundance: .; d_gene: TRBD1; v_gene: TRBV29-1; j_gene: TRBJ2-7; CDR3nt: TGCAGCGTTGAAGGGGAGACTACAGGGGGAGCATCCTACGAGCAGTACTTC; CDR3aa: CSVEGETTGGASYEQYF
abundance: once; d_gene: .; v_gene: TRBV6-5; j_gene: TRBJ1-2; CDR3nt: TGTGCCAGCAGATTGACAGGTACCTATGGCTACACCTTC; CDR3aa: CASRLTGTYGYTF
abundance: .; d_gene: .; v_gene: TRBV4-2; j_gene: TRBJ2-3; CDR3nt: TGTGCCAGCAGCCAAGAACGAAGGGGGGGGGATAGCACAGATACGCAGTATTTT; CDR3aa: CASSQERRGGDSTDTQYF
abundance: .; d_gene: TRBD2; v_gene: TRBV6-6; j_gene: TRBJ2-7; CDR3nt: TGTGCCAGCAATCCAGCGGGGGGCTACGAGCAGTACTTC; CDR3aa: CASNPAGGYEQYF
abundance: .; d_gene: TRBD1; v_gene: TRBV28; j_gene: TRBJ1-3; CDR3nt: TGTGCCAGCAGTACGCTCGGGGACAGTCCTGGAAACACCATATATTTT; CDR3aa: CASSTLGDSPGNTIYF
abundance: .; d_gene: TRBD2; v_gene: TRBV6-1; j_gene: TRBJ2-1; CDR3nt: TGTGCCAGCAGTGAATTACTAGCGGGTGAGCAGTTCTTC; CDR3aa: CASSELLAGEQFF
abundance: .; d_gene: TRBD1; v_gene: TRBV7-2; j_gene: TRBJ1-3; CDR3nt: TGTGCCAGCAGCTCCCAGGGGGGCCGGGGAAACACCATATATTTT; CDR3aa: CASSSQGGRGNTIYF
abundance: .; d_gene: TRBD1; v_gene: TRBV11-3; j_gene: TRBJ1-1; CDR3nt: TGTGCCAGCGCAGCAGGGGGCACAGCGAACACTGAAGCTTTCTTT; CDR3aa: CASAAGGTANTEAFF
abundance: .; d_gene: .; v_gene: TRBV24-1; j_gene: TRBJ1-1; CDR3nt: TGTGCCACCACAGAGGTTTGCACTGAAGCTTTCTTT; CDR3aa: CATTEVCTEAFF
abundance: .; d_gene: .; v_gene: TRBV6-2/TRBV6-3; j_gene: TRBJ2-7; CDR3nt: TGTGCCAGCAGACCTCCATTGGCCTCCTACGAGCAGTACTTC; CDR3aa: CASRPPLASYEQYF
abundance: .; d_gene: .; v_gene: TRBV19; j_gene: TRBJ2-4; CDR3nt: TGTGCCAGTAGTTGGATAGGGGTAGCCAAAAACATTCAGTACTTC; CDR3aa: CASSWIGVAKNIQYF
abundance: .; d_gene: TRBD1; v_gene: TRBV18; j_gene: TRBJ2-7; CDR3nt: TGTGCCAGCTCAACAGCCGGGACAGGGCTCTACGAGCAGTACTTC; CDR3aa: CASSTAGTGLYEQYF
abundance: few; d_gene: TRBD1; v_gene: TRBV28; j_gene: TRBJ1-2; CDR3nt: TGTGCCAGCAGTTTATCAGGCCCCTTTGGTGGGACAGCCAACTATGGCTACACCTTC; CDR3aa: CASSLSGPFGGTANYGYTF
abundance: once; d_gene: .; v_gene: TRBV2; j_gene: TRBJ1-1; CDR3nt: TGTGCCAGCAGCCGAGGGGGTGTTCTTGAAGCTTTCTTT; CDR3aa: CASSRGGVLEAFF
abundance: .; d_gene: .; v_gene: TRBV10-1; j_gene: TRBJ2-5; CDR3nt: TGCGCCAGCAGCGTTAGACAGGGAGGCGCGGAGACCCAGTACTTC; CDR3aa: CASSVRQGGAETQYF
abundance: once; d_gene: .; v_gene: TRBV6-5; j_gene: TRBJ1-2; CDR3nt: TGTGCCAGCTCACCCCGAGGGAGAAAGGGCTACACCTTC; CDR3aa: CASSPRGRKGYTF
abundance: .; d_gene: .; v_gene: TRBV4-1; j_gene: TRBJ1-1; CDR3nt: TGCGCCAGCAGCCAAGCACCCGGGGGCACTGAAGCTTTCTTT; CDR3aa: CASSQAPGGTEAFF
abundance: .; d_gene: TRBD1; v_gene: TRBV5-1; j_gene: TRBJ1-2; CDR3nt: TGCGCCAGCAGCTTGGAGAGGGGGCCTAACTATGGCTACACCTTC; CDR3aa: CASSLERGPNYGYTF
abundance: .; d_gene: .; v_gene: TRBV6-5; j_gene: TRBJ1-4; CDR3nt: TGTGCCAGCCGTAGGACAAATGAAAAACTGTTTTTT; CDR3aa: CASRRTNEKLFF
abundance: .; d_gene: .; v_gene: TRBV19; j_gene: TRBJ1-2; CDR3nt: TGTGCCAGTAGTATCTTCGGGGGCTATGGCTACACCTTC; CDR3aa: CASSIFGGYGYTF
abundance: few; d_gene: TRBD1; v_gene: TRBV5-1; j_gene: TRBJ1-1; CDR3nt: TGCGCCAGCAGCTCAGGGGGCTTTAGCTCTGAAGCTTTCTTT; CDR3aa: CASSSGGFSSEAFF
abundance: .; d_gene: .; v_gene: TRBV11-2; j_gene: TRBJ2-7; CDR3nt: TGTGCCAGCACCCCAGGGGCCTACGAGCAGTACTTC; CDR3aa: CASTPGAYEQYF
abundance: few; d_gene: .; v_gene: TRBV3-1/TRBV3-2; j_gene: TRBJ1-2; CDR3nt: TGTGCCAGCAGCCAAGCTTTCTATGGCTACACCTTC; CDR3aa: CASSQAFYGYTF
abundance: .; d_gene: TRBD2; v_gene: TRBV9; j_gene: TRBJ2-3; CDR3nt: TGTGCCAGCAGCGTAGGAGGGACTAGCGGGGGCACAGATACGCAGTATTTT; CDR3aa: CASSVGGTSGGTDTQYF
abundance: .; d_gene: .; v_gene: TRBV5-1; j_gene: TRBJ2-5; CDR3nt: TGCGCCAGCAGCCCGTTACAGGGCGAGGGGACCCAGTACTTC; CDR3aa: CASSPLQGEGTQYF
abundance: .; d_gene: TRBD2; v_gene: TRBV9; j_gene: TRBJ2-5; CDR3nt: TGTGCCAGCAGCACCCGGACTAGCGGGGGGTCCCAGGAGACCCAGTACTTC; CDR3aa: CASSTRTSGGSQETQYF